The rows below give T cell receptor beta chains drawn from one sample of a study of OX40 agonist ivuxolimab in advanced cancers. Sequencing was performed with immunoSEQ multiplex PCR; in TCRdb, only in-frame clones are kept and a portion is missing. The sample yields approximately 38,000 clones, around 93% seen once. The material sequenced was CD4+ or CD8+ T cells sorted from blood, taken in a trial of the OX40 agonist ivuxolimab. All receptors come from an adult with an advanced solid tumor such as melanoma, head and neck, liver or kidney cancer. CDR3s include the opening cysteine and the closing phenylalanine or tryptophan. The D gene is left open where the match is weak. Size is omitted from some rows. Given values are once, few, many or a class for expanded clones.

CDR3aa | CDR3nt | v_gene | abundance | j_gene | d_gene
CASSMDQGGNYGYTF | TGTGCCAGTAGTATGGACCAGGGAGGTAACTATGGCTACACCTTC | TRBV19 | NA | TRBJ1-2 | NA
CASSGDKGGVNTEAFF | TGTGCCAGCAGCGGAGATAAGGGAGGGGTCAACACTGAAGCTTTCTTT | TRBV9 | NA | TRBJ1-1 | NA
CASSVVGNGANVLTF | TGTGCCAGCAGCGTGGTTGGAAATGGGGCCAACGTCCTGACTTTC | TRBV9 | NA | TRBJ2-6 | NA
CASSFGTGSYEQYF | TGCGCCAGCAGCTTTGGGACAGGGTCCTACGAGCAGTACTTC | TRBV5-1 | NA | TRBJ2-7 | TRBD1
CASSMGGGNTEAFF | TGTGCCAGCAGCATGGGAGGGGGGAACACTGAAGCTTTCTTT | TRBV9 | NA | TRBJ1-1 | NA
CASSYDSATDTQYF | TGTGCCAGCAGTTACGACTCGGCCACAGATACGCAGTATTTT | TRBV6-5 | NA | TRBJ2-3 | NA
CASRPWGGLTEAFF | TGTGCCAGCAGACCGTGGGGGGGGCTGACTGAAGCTTTCTTT | TRBV6-5 | NA | TRBJ1-1 | NA
CASSLGAEQFF | TGTGCCAGCAGCTTAGGAGCTGAGCAGTTCTTC | TRBV7-2 | NA | TRBJ2-1 | NA
CASRYQGKEQFF | TGTGCCAGCAGGTATCAGGGTAAGGAGCAGTTCTTC | TRBV4-2 | few | TRBJ2-1 | NA
CASSLGGTGDDGYTF | TGTGCCAGCAGCTTAGGGGGGACAGGAGATGATGGCTACACCTTC | TRBV11-1 | NA | TRBJ1-2 | TRBD1
CASSLSTATISYEQYF | TGTGCCAGCAGTTTATCGACGGCAACCATCTCCTACGAGCAGTACTTC | TRBV27 | NA | TRBJ2-7 | NA
CSADLSAEQFF | TGCAGTGCCGATCTGTCCGCTGAGCAGTTCTTC | TRBV20-1 | NA | TRBJ2-1 | NA
CASSPTGAGALHF | TGTGCCAGTAGCCCAACAGGGGCGGGCGCCCTCCACTTT | TRBV19 | NA | TRBJ1-6 | TRBD1
CASSPGLAPWETQYF | TGTGCCAGCAGTCCGGGACTAGCCCCTTGGGAGACCCAGTACTTC | TRBV5-6 | NA | TRBJ2-5 | TRBD2
CASSTLKGLAKNIQYF | TGTGCCAGTAGTACCCTGAAAGGGCTAGCCAAAAACATTCAGTACTTC | TRBV19 | NA | TRBJ2-4 | NA
CASAGTSGRETGELFF | TGTGCTAGTGCCGGGACTAGCGGGAGGGAAACCGGGGAGCTGTTTTTT | TRBV12-5 | NA | TRBJ2-2 | TRBD2
CASRTGTFPNQPQHF | TGTGCCAGCAGGACCGGGACTTTTCCGAATCAGCCCCAGCATTTT | TRBV28 | NA | TRBJ1-5 | NA
CARGGTRADTQYF | TGTGCCAGGGGGGGGACAAGGGCAGATACGCAGTATTTT | TRBV2 | once | TRBJ2-3 | NA
CASTAVQGTNEKLFF | TGTGCCAGCACTGCAGTACAGGGCACTAATGAAAAACTGTTTTTT | TRBV6-6 | NA | TRBJ1-4 | NA
CSAREGLGYTF | TGCAGTGCTAGAGAGGGGCTTGGCTACACCTTC | TRBV20-1 | NA | TRBJ1-2 | NA
CASNPGLTGDEKLFF | TGTGCCAGCAATCCAGGTTTGACAGGGGATGAAAAACTGTTTTTT | TRBV6-1 | once | TRBJ1-4 | TRBD1
CASSLGARDYGYTF | TGTGCCAGCAGCTTAGGAGCCAGGGATTATGGCTACACCTTC | TRBV13 | NA | TRBJ1-2 | NA
CASSVVAGAYNEQFF | TGTGCCAGCAGCGTAGTGGCGGGAGCCTACAATGAGCAGTTCTTC | TRBV9 | NA | TRBJ2-1 | TRBD2
CASSDRDRETVNTEAFF | TGTGCCAGCAGTGATAGGGACAGGGAGACCGTGAACACTGAAGCTTTCTTT | TRBV2 | NA | TRBJ1-1 | TRBD1
CARAGTSYNEQFF | TGTGCCAGAGCCGGGACTAGCTACAATGAGCAGTTCTTC | TRBV25-1 | NA | TRBJ2-1 | TRBD2
CASSNQHEQYF | TGTGCCAGCTCAAACCAGCACGAGCAGTACTTC | TRBV6-1 | NA | TRBJ2-7 | NA
CASSPSGVINEQFF | TGTGCCAGCAGCCCTAGCGGGGTTATCAATGAGCAGTTCTTC | TRBV28 | NA | TRBJ2-1 | TRBD2
CASSYGRGYEQYF | TGCGCCAGCAGTTACGGGAGAGGCTACGAGCAGTACTTC | TRBV10-2 | once | TRBJ2-7 | NA
CASSGHTSPYEQYF | TGCGCCAGCAGTGGCCATACGTCCCCCTACGAGCAGTACTTC | TRBV10-2 | NA | TRBJ2-7 | NA
CASSARDSTNEQFF | TGTGCCAGCAGTGCCCGGGACTCAACCAATGAGCAGTTCTTC | TRBV6-1 | NA | TRBJ2-1 | NA
CASRDQVGTQYF | TGTGCCAGCAGGGACCAGGTTGGGACGCAGTATTTT | TRBV5-5 | once | TRBJ2-3 | NA
CASSPPGVRSPRWDEQFF | TGTGCCAGCAGTCCACCGGGTGTGCGATCACCCCGGTGGGATGAGCAGTTCTTC | TRBV27 | NA | TRBJ2-1 | NA
CSVAAVGGELFF | TGCAGCGTTGCGGCGGTGGGCGGGGAGCTGTTTTTT | TRBV29-1 | NA | TRBJ2-2 | NA
CASSVNEQFF | TGTGCCAGCAGTGTAAATGAGCAGTTCTTC | TRBV2 | NA | TRBJ2-1 | NA
CASSLPNQPQHF | TGTGCCAGCAGCTTGCCCAATCAGCCCCAGCATTTT | TRBV5-8 | NA | TRBJ1-5 | NA
CASSLTGAKDTQYF | TGTGCCAGCAGCTTAACGGGAGCGAAAGATACGCAGTATTTT | TRBV7-3 | medium-sized | TRBJ2-3 | NA
CASSVGGGPDEQFF | TGTGCCAGCAGCGTAGGCGGGGGGCCCGATGAGCAGTTCTTC | TRBV9 | NA | TRBJ2-1 | TRBD2
CASSVGGGPNQPQHF | TGTGCCAGCAGCGTGGGGGGTGGGCCTAATCAGCCCCAGCATTTT | TRBV5-8 | NA | TRBJ1-5 | NA
CASSDRGLNTEAFF | TGTGCCAGCAGTGACAGGGGCCTTAACACTGAAGCTTTCTTT | TRBV5-4 | NA | TRBJ1-1 | TRBD1
CASSEYETATNEKLFF | TGTGCCAGCAGTGAATACGAGACGGCAACTAATGAAAAACTGTTTTTT | TRBV2 | few | TRBJ1-4 | NA
CASKYYRGNNSPLHF | TGTGCCAGCAAGTACTACAGGGGTAATAATTCACCCCTCCACTTT | TRBV6-1 | NA | TRBJ1-6 | TRBD1
CASSQVDLAETYNDVQFF | TGTGCCAGCAGCCAAGTCGATCTAGCGGAGACGTACAATGATGTGCAGTTCTTC | TRBV4-2 | NA | TRBJ2-1 | TRBD2
CASSAPRVSGKLGEQFF | TGTGCCAGCAGCGCCCCCCGTGTGAGCGGAAAATTGGGTGAGCAGTTCTTC | TRBV9 | NA | TRBJ2-1 | NA
CASREAGGPTDTQYF | TGTGCCAGCAGAGAAGCGGGAGGGCCCACAGATACGCAGTATTTT | TRBV7-9 | NA | TRBJ2-3 | TRBD2
CASSFKDGRGVRAFF | TGTGCCAGCAGCTTTAAAGACGGAAGAGGAGTTAGAGCTTTCTTT | TRBV7-8 | medium-sized | TRBJ1-1 | NA
CAGGQGKEQYF | TGTGCCGGGGGACAGGGCAAAGAGCAGTACTTC | TRBV2 | NA | TRBJ2-7 | TRBD1
CASTGGDRLFGGELFF | TGTGCCAGTACTGGAGGGGACAGGCTCTTTGGCGGGGAGCTGTTTTTT | TRBV19 | NA | TRBJ2-2 | TRBD1
CASRAHSGNTIYF | TGTGCCAGCAGGGCTCATAGTGGAAACACCATATATTTT | TRBV2 | NA | TRBJ1-3 | NA
CASSLVAGGQAYNEQFF | TGTGCCAGCAGTTTGGTAGCGGGAGGGCAAGCTTACAATGAGCAGTTCTTC | TRBV27 | NA | TRBJ2-1 | TRBD2
CASSVGGKGNYGYTF | TGTGCCAGCAGCGTAGGGGGGAAGGGGAACTATGGCTACACCTTC | TRBV9 | few | TRBJ1-2 | NA
CASSYDGTGDQPQHF | TGTGCCAGCAGTTATGATGGGACAGGGGATCAGCCCCAGCATTTT | TRBV6-6 | NA | TRBJ1-5 | TRBD1